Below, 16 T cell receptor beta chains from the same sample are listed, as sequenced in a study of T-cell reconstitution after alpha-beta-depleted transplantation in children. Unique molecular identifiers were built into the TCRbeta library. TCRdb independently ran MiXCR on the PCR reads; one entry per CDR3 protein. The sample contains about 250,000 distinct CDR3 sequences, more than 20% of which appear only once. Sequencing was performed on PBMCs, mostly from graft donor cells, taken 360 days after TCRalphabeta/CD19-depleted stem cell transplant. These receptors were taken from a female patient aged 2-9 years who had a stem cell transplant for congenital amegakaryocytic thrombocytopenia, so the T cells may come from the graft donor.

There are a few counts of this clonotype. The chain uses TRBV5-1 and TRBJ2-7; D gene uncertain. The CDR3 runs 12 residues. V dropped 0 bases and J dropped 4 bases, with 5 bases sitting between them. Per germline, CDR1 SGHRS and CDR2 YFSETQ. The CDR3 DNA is TGCGCCAGCAGCTTGGAACAGTACGAGCAGTACTTC. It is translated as CASSLEQYEQYF. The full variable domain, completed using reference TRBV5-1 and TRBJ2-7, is KAGVTQTPRYLIKTRGQQVTLSCSPISGHRSVSWYQQTPGQGLQFLFEYFSETQRNKGNFPGRFSGRQFSNSRSEMNVSTLELGDSALYLCASSLEQYEQYFGPGTRLTVT.

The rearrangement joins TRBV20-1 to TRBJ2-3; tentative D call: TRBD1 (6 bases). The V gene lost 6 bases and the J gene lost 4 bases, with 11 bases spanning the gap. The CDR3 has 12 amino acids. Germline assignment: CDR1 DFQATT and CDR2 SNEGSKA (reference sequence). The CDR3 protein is CSANTGPDTQYF. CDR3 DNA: TGCAGTGCGAATACAGGGCCAGATACGCAGTATTTT.

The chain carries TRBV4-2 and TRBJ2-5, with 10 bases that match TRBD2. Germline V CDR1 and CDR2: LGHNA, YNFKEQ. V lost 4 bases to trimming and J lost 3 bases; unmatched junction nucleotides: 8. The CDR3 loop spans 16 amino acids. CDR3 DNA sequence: TGTGCCAGCAGCCCATCGGTAGGACTAGCGGAAGAGACCCAGTACTTC. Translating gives CASSPSVGLAEETQYF.

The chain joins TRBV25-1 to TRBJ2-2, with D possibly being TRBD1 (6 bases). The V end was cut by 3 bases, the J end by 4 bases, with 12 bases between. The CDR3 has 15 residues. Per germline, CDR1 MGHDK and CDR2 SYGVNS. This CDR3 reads CASSDYRVGTGELFF. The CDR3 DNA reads TGTGCCAGCAGTGATTACAGGGTCGGCACCGGGGAGCTGTTTTTT.

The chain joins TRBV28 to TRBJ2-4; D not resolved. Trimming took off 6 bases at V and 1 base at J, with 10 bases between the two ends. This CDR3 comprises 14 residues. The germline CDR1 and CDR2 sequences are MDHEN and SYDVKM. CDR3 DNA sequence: TGTGCCAGCAGGAGCCATGTGGCCAAAAACATTCAGTACTTC. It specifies CASRSHVAKNIQYF.

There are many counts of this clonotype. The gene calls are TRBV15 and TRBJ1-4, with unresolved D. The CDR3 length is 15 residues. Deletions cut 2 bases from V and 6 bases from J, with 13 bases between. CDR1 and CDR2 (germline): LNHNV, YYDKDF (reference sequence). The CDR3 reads CATSRSIGSDEKLFF. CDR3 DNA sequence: TGTGCCACCAGCAGATCGATCGGATCGGATGAAAAACTGTTTTTT. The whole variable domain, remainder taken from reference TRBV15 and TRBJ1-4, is DAMVIQNPRYQVTQFGKPVTLSCSQTLNHNVMYWYQQKSSQAPKLLFHYYDKDFNNEADTPDNFQSRRPNTSFCFLDIRSPGLGDTAMYLCATSRSIGSDEKLFFGSGTQLSVL.

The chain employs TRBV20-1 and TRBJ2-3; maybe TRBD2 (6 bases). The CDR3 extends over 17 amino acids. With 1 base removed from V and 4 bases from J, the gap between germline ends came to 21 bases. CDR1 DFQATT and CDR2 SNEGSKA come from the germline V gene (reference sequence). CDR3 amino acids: CSARGIPSGEPPDTQYF. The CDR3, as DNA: TGCAGTGCTAGAGGGATACCTTCGGGGGAACCCCCAGATACGCAGTATTTT.

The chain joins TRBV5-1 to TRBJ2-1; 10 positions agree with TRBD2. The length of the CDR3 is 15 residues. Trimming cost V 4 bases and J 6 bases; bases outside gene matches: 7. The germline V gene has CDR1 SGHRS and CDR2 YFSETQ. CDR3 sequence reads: CASSVSGRSVNEQFF. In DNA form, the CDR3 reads TGCGCCAGCAGCGTTAGCGGGAGGTCGGTCAATGAGCAGTTCTTC.

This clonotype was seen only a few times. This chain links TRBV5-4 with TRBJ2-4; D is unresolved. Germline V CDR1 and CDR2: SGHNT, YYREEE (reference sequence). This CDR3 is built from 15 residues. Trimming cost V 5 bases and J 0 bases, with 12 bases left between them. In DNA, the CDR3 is TGTGCCAGCAGGACCCAACCGGCAGCCAAAAACATTCAGTACTTC. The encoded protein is CASRTQPAAKNIQYF.

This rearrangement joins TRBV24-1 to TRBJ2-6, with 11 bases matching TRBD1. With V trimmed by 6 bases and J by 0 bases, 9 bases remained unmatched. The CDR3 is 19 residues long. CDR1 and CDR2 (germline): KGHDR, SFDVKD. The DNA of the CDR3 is TGTGCCACCAGTACCGGGACAGGGGGGTTACGCTCTGGGGCCAACGTCCTGACTTTC. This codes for CATSTGTGGLRSGANVLTF.

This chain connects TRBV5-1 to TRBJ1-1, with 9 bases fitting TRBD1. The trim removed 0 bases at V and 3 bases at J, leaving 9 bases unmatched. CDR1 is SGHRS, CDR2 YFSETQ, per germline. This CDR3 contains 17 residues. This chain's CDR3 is CASSLGDREVLDTEAFF. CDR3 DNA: TGCGCCAGCAGCTTGGGGGACAGGGAGGTTTTGGACACTGAAGCTTTCTTT.

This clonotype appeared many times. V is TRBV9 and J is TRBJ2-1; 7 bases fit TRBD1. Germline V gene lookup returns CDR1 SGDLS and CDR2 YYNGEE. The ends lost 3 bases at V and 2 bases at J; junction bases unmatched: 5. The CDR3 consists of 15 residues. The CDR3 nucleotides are TGTGCCAGCAGCGCACGGGACAGTGCCTACAATGAGCAGTTCTTC. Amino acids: CASSARDSAYNEQFF.

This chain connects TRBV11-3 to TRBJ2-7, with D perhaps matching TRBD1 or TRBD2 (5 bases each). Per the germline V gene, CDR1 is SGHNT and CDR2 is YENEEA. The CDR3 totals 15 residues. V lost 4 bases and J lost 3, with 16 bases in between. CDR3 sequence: CASSSPRDHHYEQYF. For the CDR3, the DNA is TGTGCCAGCAGCTCTCCAAGGGACCACCACTACGAGCAGTACTTC.

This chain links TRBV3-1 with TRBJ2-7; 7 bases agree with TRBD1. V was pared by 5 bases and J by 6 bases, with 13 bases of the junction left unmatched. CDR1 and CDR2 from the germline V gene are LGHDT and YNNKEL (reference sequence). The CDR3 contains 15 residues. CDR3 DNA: TGTGCCAGCAGCGCATTCCGGGACAGCATAGGCGAGCAGTACTTC. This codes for CASSAFRDSIGEQYF.

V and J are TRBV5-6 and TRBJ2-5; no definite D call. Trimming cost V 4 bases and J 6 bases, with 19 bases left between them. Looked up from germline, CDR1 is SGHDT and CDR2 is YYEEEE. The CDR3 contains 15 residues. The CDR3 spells CASSPRTKWTKTQYF. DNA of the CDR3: TGTGCCAGCAGCCCAAGGACCAAATGGACGAAGACCCAGTACTTC.

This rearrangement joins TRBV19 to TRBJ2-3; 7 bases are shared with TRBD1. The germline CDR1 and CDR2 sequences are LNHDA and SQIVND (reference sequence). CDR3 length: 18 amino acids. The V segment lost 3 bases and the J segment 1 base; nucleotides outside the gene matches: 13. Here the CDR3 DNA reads TGTGCCAGTAGTATGCCCCCCTCGACAGGGCTGGGCACAGATACGCAGTATTTT. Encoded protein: CASSMPPSTGLGTDTQYF.